This T cell receptor (beta chain) derives from a study of T-cell memory formation after mild COVID-19 (dated by TCRdb to 2020 to 2023). The study in broad terms: TCR sequence clusters from the two donors were largely donor specific. The cohort was made up of two young adult volunteers, one female and one male, who were previously healthy. T-cell clones expanding and contracting after mild COVID-19 in two donors were tracked by longitudinal TCRalpha and TCRbeta repertoire sequencing. Results and caveats for the whole study, not just this receptor: Balanced CD4/CD8 phenotypes were observed for clones contracting from day 15 to 85, whereas a bias towards CD4+ was observed for a second wave of clones expanding from day 15 to 37. Only two mild cases were covered by the study, and larger cohorts that include severe cases with pre-infection samples were considered necessary. Some responding clones were detected in pre-infection memory, which suggested that pre-existing cross-reactive memory T cells had joined the SARS-CoV-2 response. Contracting CD4+ clones were located mainly in the CM and EM memory subsets, whereas CD8+ clones were found to be enriched in EMRA. The second-wave clones that peaked on day 37 were not confirmed to be SARS-CoV-2 specific.

As to this clonotype: Its antigen specificity is not known. It has no much larger one-base neighbor in the sample; base qualities were not kept.

PBMCs were isolated by Ficoll-Paque density gradient centrifugation. Based on the germline V gene, the CDR1 and CDR2 sequences are ENHRY and SYGVKD. The trim is 5 bases for V and 7 bases for J, with a gap of 18 bases between the germline ends. Including cysteine and phenylalanine, the CDR3 has 15 amino acids. The only DNA kept is the CDR3, 45 bases in frame from the first base. TCRdb lists the instrument as Illumina NovaSeq 6000. cDNA libraries for TCRalpha and TCRbeta were prepared by 5'RACE using constant-segment primers, with sample barcodes and unique molecular identifiers added. RNA was extracted from every sample with Trizol reagent. Library amplification was performed in two PCR steps, and a second sample barcode and Illumina TruSeq adapters were introduced in the second step. Libraries were sequenced on an Illumina NovaSeq with 2 x 150 bp paired-end reads. Under the source paper's analysis protocol: Reads were demultiplexed and collapsed into UMI-guided consensus sequences with migec v1.2.7. Using mixcr v2.1.11, UMI consensuses were aligned to TRA and TRB V and J templates and then assembled into clonotypes. Expanded or contracted clonotypes were those called significant by both edgeR and NoisET, with noise models trained on biological replicates. For edgeR calls, the thresholds were a false discovery rate-adjusted p below 0.01 and a log2 fold-change of 1. As an exploratory analysis of dynamics, max-normalized trajectories of the 1000 most abundant clonotypes were examined with PCA combined with hierarchical clustering. Each responding clone was given a CD4 or CD8 phenotype based on the CD4+ and CD8+ repertoires, which had been sequenced separately. The public reads were reprocessed in TCRdb via fastp at Q25 and MiXCR, keeping in-frame beta chains. Rows are unified per CDR3 protein, each entry keeping the most common DNA and genes. The V and J calls were determined by TCRdb, not by the authors. For this sample the table gives 250,000 to 300,000 distinct CDR3 sequences, of which around 15% were detected only once. Roughly 25% of the sample belongs to the ten largest clones.

Sequenced: PBMCs or a T cell subset sorted from them (not recorded which). This sequence uses TRBV10-3 and TRBJ2-1; tentative D gene TRBD1, with 7 bases matching. The receptor was isolated from a man between 18 and 35 years old who had mild COVID-19 (a few samples of this study predate the infection). The sample titles of this study are shuffled in the database, so cell type and time point are left out; the donor was told from shared clones. The bases read TGTGCCATCAGTCTCGGAGGGACAGCCCTAAATGAGCAGTTCTTC. This is translated as CAISLGGTALNEQFF.